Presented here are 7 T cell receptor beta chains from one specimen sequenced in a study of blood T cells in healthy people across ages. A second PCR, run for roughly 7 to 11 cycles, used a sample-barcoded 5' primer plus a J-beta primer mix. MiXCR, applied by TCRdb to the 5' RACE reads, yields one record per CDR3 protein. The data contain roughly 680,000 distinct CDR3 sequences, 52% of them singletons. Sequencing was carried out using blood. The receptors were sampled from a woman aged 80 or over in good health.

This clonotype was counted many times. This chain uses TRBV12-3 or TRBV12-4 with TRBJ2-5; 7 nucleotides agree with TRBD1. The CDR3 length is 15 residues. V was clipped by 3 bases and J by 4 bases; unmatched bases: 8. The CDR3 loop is CASSLTDRVRETQYF. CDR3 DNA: TGTGCCAGCAGTTTGACCGACAGGGTTCGAGAGACCCAGTACTTC.

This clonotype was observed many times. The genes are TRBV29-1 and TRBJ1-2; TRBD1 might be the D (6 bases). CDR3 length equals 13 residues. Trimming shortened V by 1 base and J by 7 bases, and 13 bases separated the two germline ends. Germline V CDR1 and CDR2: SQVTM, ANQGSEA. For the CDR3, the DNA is TGCAGCGTTGAAGCGATTACAGGGTCTGGCTACACCTTC. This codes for CSVEAITGSGYTF.

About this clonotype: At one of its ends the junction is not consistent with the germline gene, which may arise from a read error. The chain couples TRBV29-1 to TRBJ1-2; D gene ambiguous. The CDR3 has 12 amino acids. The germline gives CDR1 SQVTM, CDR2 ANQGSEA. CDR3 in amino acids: CGVDRGSSGYTF. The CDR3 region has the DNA TGCGGCGTTGATCGCGGGAGTAGTGGCTACACCTTC.

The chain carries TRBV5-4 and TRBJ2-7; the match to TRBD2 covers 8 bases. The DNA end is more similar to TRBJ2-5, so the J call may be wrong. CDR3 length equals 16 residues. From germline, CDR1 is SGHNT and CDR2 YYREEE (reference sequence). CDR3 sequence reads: CASSMGEGLAGETQYF. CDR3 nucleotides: TGTGCCAGCAGCATGGGTGAGGGGCTAGCGGGAGAGACCCAGTACTTC.

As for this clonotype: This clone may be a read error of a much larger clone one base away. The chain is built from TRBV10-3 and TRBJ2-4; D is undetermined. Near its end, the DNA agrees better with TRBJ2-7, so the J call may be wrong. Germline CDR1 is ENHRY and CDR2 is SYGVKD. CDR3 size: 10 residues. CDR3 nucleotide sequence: TGTGCCATCGGAAACTACGAGCAGTACTTC. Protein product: CAIGNYEQYF.

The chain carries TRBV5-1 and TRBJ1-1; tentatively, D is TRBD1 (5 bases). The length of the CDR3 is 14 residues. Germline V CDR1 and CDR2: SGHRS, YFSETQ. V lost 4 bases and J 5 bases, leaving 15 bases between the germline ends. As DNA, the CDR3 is TGCGCCAGCAGCGTGGCCGGGGGGTTGACTGAAGCTTTCTTT. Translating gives CASSVAGGLTEAFF.

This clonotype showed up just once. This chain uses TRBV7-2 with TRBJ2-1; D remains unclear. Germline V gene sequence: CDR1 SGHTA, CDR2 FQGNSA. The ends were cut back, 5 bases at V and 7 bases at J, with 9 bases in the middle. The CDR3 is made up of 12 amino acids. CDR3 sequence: CASSQILNEQFF. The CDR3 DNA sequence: TGTGCCAGCAGCCAAATATTGAATGAGCAGTTCTTC.